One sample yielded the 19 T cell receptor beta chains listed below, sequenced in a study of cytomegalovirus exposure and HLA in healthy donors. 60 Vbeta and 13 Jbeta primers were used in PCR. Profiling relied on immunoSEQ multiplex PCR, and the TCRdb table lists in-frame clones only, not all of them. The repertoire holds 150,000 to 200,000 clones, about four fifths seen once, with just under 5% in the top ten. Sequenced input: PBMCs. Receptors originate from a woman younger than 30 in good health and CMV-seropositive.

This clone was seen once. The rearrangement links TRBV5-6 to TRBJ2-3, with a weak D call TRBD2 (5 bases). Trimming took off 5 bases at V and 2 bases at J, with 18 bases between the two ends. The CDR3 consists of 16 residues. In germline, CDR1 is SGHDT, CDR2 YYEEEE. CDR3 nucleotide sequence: TGTGCCAGCAGTTCCTACTCGGGCGGGTTCACAGATACGCAGTATTTT. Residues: CASSSYSGGFTDTQYF.

In DNA form, the CDR3 reads TGTGCCAGCAGCTTCGGGACTAGCGGATACAATGAGCAGTTCTTC. This gives the protein CASSFGTSGYNEQFF. The chain is built from TRBV5-6 and TRBJ2-1; 11 nucleotides agree with TRBD2. Germline V gives CDR1 SGHDT, CDR2 YYEEEE. V shed 2 bases and J 4 bases; nucleotides not matched to a gene: 2. The CDR3 is made up of 15 amino acids.

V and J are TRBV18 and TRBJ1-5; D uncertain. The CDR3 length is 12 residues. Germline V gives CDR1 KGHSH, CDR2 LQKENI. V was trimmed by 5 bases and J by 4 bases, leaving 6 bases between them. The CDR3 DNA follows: TGTGCCAGCTCATACTTTAATCAGCCCCAGCATTTT. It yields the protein CASSYFNQPQHF.

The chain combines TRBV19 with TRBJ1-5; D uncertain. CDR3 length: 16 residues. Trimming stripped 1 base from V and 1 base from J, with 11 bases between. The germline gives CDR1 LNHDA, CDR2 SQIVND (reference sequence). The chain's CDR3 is CASSIVEGRSNQPQHF. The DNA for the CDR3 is TGTGCCAGTAGTATAGTTGAGGGAAGAAGCAATCAGCCCCAGCATTTT.

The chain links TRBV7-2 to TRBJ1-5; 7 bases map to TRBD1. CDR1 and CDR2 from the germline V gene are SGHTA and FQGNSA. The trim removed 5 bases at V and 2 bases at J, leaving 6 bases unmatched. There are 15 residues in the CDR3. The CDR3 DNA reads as TGTGCCAGCAGCCAGGGGGGTGTAGGCAATCAGCCCCAGCATTTT. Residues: CASSQGGVGNQPQHF.

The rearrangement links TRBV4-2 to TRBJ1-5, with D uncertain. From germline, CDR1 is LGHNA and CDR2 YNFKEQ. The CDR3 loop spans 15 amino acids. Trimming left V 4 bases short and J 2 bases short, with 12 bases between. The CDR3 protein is CASSPFGDRNQPQHF. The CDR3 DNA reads TGTGCCAGCAGCCCATTCGGGGATCGCAATCAGCCCCAGCATTTT.

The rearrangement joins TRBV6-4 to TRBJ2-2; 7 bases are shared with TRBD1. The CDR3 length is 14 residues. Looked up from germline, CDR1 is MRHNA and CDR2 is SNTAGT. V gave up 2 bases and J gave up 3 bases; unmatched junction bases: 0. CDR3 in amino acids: CASSDDRDTGELFF. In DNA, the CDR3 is TGTGCCAGCAGTGACGACAGGGACACCGGGGAGCTGTTTTTT.

CDR3 sequence reads: CSVDKNTGELFF. The CDR3 DNA is TGCAGCGTTGATAAGAACACCGGGGAGCTGTTTTTT. The rearrangement uses TRBV29-1 and TRBJ2-2; D not resolved. The CDR3 totals 12 residues. Trimming took 3 bases from V and 1 from J, leaving 3 bases between them. CDR1 is SQVTM, CDR2 ANQGSEA, per germline.

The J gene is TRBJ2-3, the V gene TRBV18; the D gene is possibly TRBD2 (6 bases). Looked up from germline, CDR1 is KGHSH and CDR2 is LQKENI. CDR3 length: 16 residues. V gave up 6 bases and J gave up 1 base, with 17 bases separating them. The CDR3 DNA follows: TGTGCCAGCTCCTCGAGGACGGGGGACGGCACAGATACGCAGTATTTT. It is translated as CASSSRTGDGTDTQYF.

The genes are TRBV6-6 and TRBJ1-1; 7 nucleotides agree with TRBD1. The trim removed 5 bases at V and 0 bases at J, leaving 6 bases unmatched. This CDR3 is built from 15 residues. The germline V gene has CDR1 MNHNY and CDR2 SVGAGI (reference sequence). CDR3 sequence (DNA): TGTGCCAGCAGTACCCAACAGGGGTTGAACACTGAAGCTTTCTTT. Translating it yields CASSTQQGLNTEAFF.

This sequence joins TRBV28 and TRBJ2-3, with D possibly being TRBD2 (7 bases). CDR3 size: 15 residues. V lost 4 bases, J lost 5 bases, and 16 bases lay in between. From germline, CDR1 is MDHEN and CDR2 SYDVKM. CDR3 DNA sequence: TGTGCCAGCAGTTGGGGGGGGCCCACACAAGATACGCAGTATTTT. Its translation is CASSWGGPTQDTQYF. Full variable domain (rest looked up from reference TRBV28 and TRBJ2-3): DVKVTQSSRYLVKRTGEKVFLECVQDMDHENMFWYRQDPGLGLRLIYFSYDVKMKEKGDIPEGYSVSREKKERFSLILESASTNQTSMYLCASSWGGPTQDTQYFGPGTRLTVL.

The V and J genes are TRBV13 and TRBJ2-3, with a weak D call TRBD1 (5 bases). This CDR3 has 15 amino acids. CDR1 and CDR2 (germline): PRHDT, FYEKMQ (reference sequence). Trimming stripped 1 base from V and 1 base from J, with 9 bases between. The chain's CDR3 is CASSLEWGGTDTQYF. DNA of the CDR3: TGTGCCAGCAGCTTAGAGTGGGGCGGCACAGATACGCAGTATTTT.

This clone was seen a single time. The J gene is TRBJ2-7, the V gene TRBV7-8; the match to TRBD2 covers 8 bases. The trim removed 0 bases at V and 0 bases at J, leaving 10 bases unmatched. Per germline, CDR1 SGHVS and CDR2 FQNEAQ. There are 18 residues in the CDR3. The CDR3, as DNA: TGTGCCAGCAGCTTAGCGAGTTTCACTAGCGGATCCTCCTACGAGCAGTACTTC. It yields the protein CASSLASFTSGSSYEQYF.

The CDR3 DNA reads TGTGCCACCTACACGGGGAATCAGCCCCAGCATTTT. Protein sequence: CATYTGNQPQHF. The V call is TRBV27, the J call TRBJ1-5; no reliable D call. Germline V gene data show CDR1 as MNHEY and CDR2 as SMNVEV (reference sequence). The CDR3 runs to 12 residues. Trimming removed 10 bases from V and 4 bases from J, with 11 bases in between.

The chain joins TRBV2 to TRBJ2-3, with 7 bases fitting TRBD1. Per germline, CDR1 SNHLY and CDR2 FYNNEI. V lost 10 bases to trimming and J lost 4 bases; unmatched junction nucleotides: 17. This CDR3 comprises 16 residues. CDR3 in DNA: TGTGCCACCACTCTGGGACAGTCGATATCGGCAGATACGCAGTATTTT. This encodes CATTLGQSISADTQYF.

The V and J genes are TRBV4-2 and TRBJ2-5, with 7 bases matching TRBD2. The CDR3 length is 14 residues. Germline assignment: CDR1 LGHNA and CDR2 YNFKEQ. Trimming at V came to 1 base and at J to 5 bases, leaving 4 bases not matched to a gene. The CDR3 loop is CASSQVEAGETQYF. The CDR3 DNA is TGTGCCAGCAGCCAAGTCGAAGCGGGGGAGACCCAGTACTTC.

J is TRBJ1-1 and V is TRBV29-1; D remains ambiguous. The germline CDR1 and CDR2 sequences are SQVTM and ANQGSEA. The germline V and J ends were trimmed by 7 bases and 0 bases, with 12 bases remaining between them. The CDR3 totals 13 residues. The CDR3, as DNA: TGCAGCGCCGCGGGCGGGGTGAACACTGAAGCTTTCTTT. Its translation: CSAAGGVNTEAFF.

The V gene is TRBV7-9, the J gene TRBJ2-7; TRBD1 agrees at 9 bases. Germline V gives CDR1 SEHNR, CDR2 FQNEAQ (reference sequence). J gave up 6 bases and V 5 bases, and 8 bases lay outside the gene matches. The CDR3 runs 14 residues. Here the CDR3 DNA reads TGTGCCAGCAGCCCCGGACAGGGGACGGGCGAGCAGTACTTC. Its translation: CASSPGQGTGEQYF. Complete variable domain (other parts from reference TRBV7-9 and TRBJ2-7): DTGVSQNPRHKITKRGQNVTFRCDPISEHNRLYWYRQTLGQGPEFLTYFQNEAQLEKSRLLSDRFSAERPKGSFSTLEIQRTEQGDSAMYLCASSPGQGTGEQYFGPGTRLTVT.

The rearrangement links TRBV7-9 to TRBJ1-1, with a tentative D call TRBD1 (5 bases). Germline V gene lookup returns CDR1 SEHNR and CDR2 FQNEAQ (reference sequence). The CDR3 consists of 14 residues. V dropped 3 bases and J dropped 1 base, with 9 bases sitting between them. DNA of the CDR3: TGTGCCAGCAGCTTTCGGGGGGGGAACACTGAAGCTTTCTTT. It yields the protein CASSFRGGNTEAFF. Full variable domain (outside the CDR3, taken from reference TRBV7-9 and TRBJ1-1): DTGVSQNPRHKITKRGQNVTFRCDPISEHNRLYWYRQTLGQGPEFLTYFQNEAQLEKSRLLSDRFSAERPKGSFSTLEIQRTEQGDSAMYLCASSFRGGNTEAFFGQGTRLTVV.